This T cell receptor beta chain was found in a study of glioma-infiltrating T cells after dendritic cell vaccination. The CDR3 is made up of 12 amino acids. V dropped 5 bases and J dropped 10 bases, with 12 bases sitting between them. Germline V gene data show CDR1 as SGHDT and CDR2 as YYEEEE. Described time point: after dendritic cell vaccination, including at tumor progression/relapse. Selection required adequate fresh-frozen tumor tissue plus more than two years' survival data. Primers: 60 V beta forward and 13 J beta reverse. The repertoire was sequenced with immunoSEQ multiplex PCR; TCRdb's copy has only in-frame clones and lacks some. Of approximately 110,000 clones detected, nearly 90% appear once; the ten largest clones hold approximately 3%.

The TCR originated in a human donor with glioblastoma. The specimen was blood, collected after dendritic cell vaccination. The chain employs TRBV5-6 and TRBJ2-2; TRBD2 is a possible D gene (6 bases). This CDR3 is CASSKTSLELFF. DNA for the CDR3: TGTGCCAGCAGTAAAACTAGCTTGGAGCTGTTTTTT.